A single sample gave rise to the 25 T cell receptor beta chains below, sequenced in a study of shared clonotypes between healthy human individuals. TCRdb's copy holds only in-frame clones and misses some; the assay was immunoSEQ multiplex PCR. The table records nearly 750,000 clones, approximately 72% of them present only once. Sequenced sample: memory CD4+ T cells sorted from blood. Subset: CD45RA-negative fraction. The receptors originated from a woman in her 30s in good health.

This rearrangement joins TRBV18 to TRBJ2-5, with no clear D. CDR3 length: 13 residues. Germline V gene data show CDR1 as KGHSH and CDR2 as LQKENI. Trimming took 3 bases from V and 3 from J, leaving 8 bases between them. The CDR3 DNA is TGTGCCAGCTCACCGGGAATGAAAGAGACCCAGTACTTC. It is translated as CASSPGMKETQYF.

This clone was seen more than once but under ten times. The CDR3 loop reads CASSADRGNTDTQYF. The DNA for the CDR3 is TGTGCCAGCAGCGCGGACAGGGGGAATACAGATACGCAGTATTTT. The chain has TRBV6-4 and TRBJ2-3, with 10 nucleotides matching TRBD1. There are 15 residues in the CDR3. V dropped 6 bases and J dropped 3; count of bases not matched to a gene: 6. Per germline, CDR1 MRHNA and CDR2 SNTAGT.

The chain carries TRBV28 and TRBJ1-5; D gene unclear. From germline, CDR1 is MDHEN and CDR2 SYDVKM. The CDR3 is 13 residues long. V gave up 10 bases and J gave up 4 bases, with 14 bases separating them. The CDR3, as DNA: TGTGCCACCCATCGACAAATTAATCAGCCCCAGCATTTT. Protein sequence: CATHRQINQPQHF. The full variable domain, its missing parts supplied by reference TRBV28 and TRBJ1-5, is DVKVTQSSRYLVKRTGEKVFLECVQDMDHENMFWYRQDPGLGLRLIYFSYDVKMKEKGDIPEGYSVSREKKERFSLILESASTNQTSMYLCATHRQINQPQHFGDGTRLSIL.

The rearrangement links TRBV25-1 to TRBJ2-7; D may be TRBD2 (6 bases). Germline lookup yields CDR1 MGHDK and CDR2 SYGVNS. The CDR3 length is 14 residues. The ends were cut back, 7 bases at V and 4 bases at J, with 17 bases in the middle. The CDR3: CASTMSGSAYEQYF. For the CDR3, the DNA is TGTGCCAGCACCATGAGCGGGTCAGCGTACGAGCAGTACTTC.

This chain joins TRBV21-1 and TRBJ1-5. TRBV21-1 has pseudogene status. The CDR3 sequence is 13 residues long. DNA for the CDR3: TGTGCCAGCAGCAGGGACAGCAATCAGCCCCAGCATTTT. It yields the protein CASSRDSNQPQHF.

This clone showed up just a few times. The V call is TRBV6-5, the J call TRBJ1-1; D not resolved. Trimming pared 2 bases from V and 7 bases from J, leaving 11 bases between. This CDR3 region has 13 residues. Per the germline V gene, CDR1 is MNHEY and CDR2 is SVGAGI. In DNA, the CDR3 is TGTGCCAGCAGTTACAAACGTGTCGGTGAAGCTTTCTTT. It specifies CASSYKRVGEAFF.

This clone was detected only once. The rearrangement links TRBV25-1 to TRBJ2-3, with unresolved D. The CDR3 covers 14 residues. Germline V gene lookup returns CDR1 MGHDK and CDR2 SYGVNS. Trimming cost V 3 bases and J 4 bases, with 11 bases left between them. CDR3 nucleotide sequence: TGTGCCAGCAGTGATGGTTCAAGGGCAGATACGCAGTATTTT. Its protein product is CASSDGSRADTQYF.

The V call is TRBV9, the J call TRBJ2-1; 10 positions agree with TRBD2. Germline V gene data show CDR1 as SGDLS and CDR2 as YYNGEE. The trim removed 4 bases at V and 3 bases at J, leaving 4 bases unmatched. This CDR3 is built from 15 residues. CDR3 in amino acids: CASSPSGSNYNEQFF. CDR3 bases: TGTGCCAGCAGCCCTAGCGGGAGTAACTACAATGAGCAGTTCTTC.

The chain's CDR3 is CASSLKVSTDTQYF. In DNA, the CDR3 is TGTGCCAGCAGTTTGAAGGTTTCCACAGATACGCAGTATTTT. The chain recombines TRBV27 with TRBJ2-3; D ambiguous. The CDR3 contains 14 residues. Trimming took 3 bases from V and 2 from J, leaving 9 bases between them. The germline V gene has CDR1 MNHEY and CDR2 SMNVEV (reference sequence).

V usage is TRBV19 and J usage is TRBJ2-7; D ambiguous. This CDR3 region has 15 residues. Germline-derived CDR1 and CDR2 are LNHDA and SQIVND (reference sequence). V was shortened by 6 bases and J by 2 bases, with 17 bases between the two germline ends. This CDR3 is CASSIDSRPTYEQYF. Here the CDR3 DNA reads TGTGCCAGTAGCATCGACTCTCGACCCACCTACGAGCAGTACTTC.

This clone was observed a single time. This chain connects TRBV11-1 to TRBJ2-7; D gene unclear. The CDR3 totals 12 residues. Between the trimmed V and J ends, which lost 4 bases and 4 bases, there was a span of 8 bases. Per the germline V gene, CDR1 is SGHAT and CDR2 is FQDESV (reference sequence). The CDR3 DNA reads as TGTGCCAGCAGCTACGGGCCTTACGAGCAGTACTTC. It translates to CASSYGPYEQYF.

This clone occurred many times. This sample also contains other DNA sequences that code for the same CDR3. The CDR3 spells CASSQEEGNQPQHF. The CDR3, as DNA: TGCGCCAGCAGCCAGGAAGAGGGCAATCAGCCCCAGCATTTT. The V gene is TRBV4-1, the J gene TRBJ1-5; D gene unclear. CDR1 is MGHRA and CDR2 is YSYEKL in the germline V gene. This CDR3 is 14 amino acids long. Trimming cost V 3 bases and J 2 bases, with 8 bases left between them.

This clone was detected once. This chain joins TRBV28 and TRBJ1-2, with D possibly being TRBD1 (6 bases). V was cut by 3 bases and J by 5 bases, with 16 bases left in between. The germline V gene encodes CDR1 MDHEN and CDR2 SYDVKM. This CDR3 region has 15 residues. DNA of the CDR3: TGTGCCAGCAGTTTTTTCGGGGGGGCGGAATATGGCTACACCTTC. Its protein product is CASSFFGGAEYGYTF.

The rearrangement links TRBV5-1 to TRBJ2-7, with unresolved D. V dropped 0 bases and J dropped 6 bases, with 13 bases sitting between them. The CDR3 is made up of 14 amino acids. Germline CDR1 and CDR2: SGHRS and YFSETQ. The CDR3 region is CASSLVAEPSEQYF. CDR3 in DNA: TGCGCCAGCAGCTTGGTTGCTGAGCCTTCCGAGCAGTACTTC.

The chain is built from TRBV6-1 and TRBJ2-7; TRBD1 is a possible D gene (5 bases). Per germline, CDR1 MNHNS and CDR2 SASEGT. The V end was cut by 4 bases, the J end by 4 bases, with 11 bases between. This CDR3 region has 13 residues. CDR3 nucleotides: TGTGCCAGCAGTGTGCCAGGGCAGTACGAGCAGTACTTC. Translating gives CASSVPGQYEQYF.

In the case of this clone: A much larger clone lies one base from this, so it may be a read error. This sequence joins TRBV11-2 and TRBJ2-2; D uncertain. Trimming stripped 2 bases from V and 0 bases from J, with 4 bases between. The CDR3 spans 14 residues. CDR1 SGHAT and CDR2 FQNNGV come from the germline V gene. The CDR3 reads CASSLHANTGELFF. CDR3 DNA: TGTGCCAGCAGCTTACACGCGAACACCGGGGAGCTGTTTTTT.

This clone was counted a single time. This chain connects TRBV28 to TRBJ1-3, with TRBD1 identical over 9 bases. Germline values: CDR1 MDHEN, CDR2 SYDVKM. With V trimmed by 3 bases and J by 4 bases, 4 bases remained unmatched. The CDR3 length is 15 residues. The CDR3 nucleotides read TGTGCCAGCAGTTTGGGACAGGGAAACGGAAACACCATATATTTT. Translated, it gives CASSLGQGNGNTIYF.

The V and J genes are TRBV2 and TRBJ1-2; D ambiguous. Germline CDR1 and CDR2: SNHLY and FYNNEI. The CDR3 is made up of 12 amino acids. V dropped 7 bases and J dropped 8 bases, with 14 bases sitting between them. This CDR3 is CASKLLEGGYTF. Here the CDR3 DNA reads TGTGCCAGCAAGCTCCTCGAAGGAGGCTACACCTTC.

This clone was seen repeatedly, ten times or more. The rearrangement joins TRBV19 to TRBJ2-2; tentatively, D is TRBD2 (6 bases). This CDR3 region has 14 residues. Trimming removed 4 bases at V and 6 bases at J, with 12 bases between. Germline loops: CDR1 LNHDA, CDR2 SQIVND (reference sequence). The CDR3 loop reads CASSTRLGPGELFF. In nucleotides, the CDR3 is TGTGCCAGTAGTACACGACTAGGTCCCGGGGAGCTGTTTTTT. Looking up the rest from reference TRBV19 and TRBJ2-2 gives the full variable domain: DGGITQSPKYLFRKEGQNVTLSCEQNLNHDAMYWYRQDPGQGLRLIYYSQIVNDFQKGDIAEGYSVSREKKESFPLTVTSAQKNPTAFYLCASSTRLGPGELFFGEGSRLTVL.

This clone was detected a few times. This rearrangement joins TRBV11-2 to TRBJ2-1; 11 positions agree with TRBD2. The ends lost 5 bases at V and 8 bases at J; junction bases unmatched: 11. The germline V gene encodes CDR1 SGHAT and CDR2 FQNNGV. The CDR3 runs 16 residues. CDR3 residues: CASSPIAGGPGDEQFF. The CDR3, as DNA: TGTGCCAGCAGCCCAATAGCGGGAGGGCCGGGGGATGAGCAGTTCTTC.

This clone was counted at least ten times. The genes are TRBV5-5 and TRBJ1-1; the match to TRBD1 covers 8 bases. The J segment lost 5 bases and the V segment lost 4 bases, leaving 10 bases of the junction unmatched. This CDR3 is built from 15 residues. Germline V gene lookup returns CDR1 SGHKS and CDR2 YYEKEE (reference sequence). The CDR3 region has the DNA TGTGCCAGCAGCCCCAGGACAGGGTCGGTAACTGAAGCTTTCTTT. Encoded protein: CASSPRTGSVTEAFF.

The CDR3 protein is CASSLGTQKETQYF. The CDR3 DNA reads TGTGCCAGCAGCTTGGGGACACAAAAAGAGACCCAGTACTTC. The gene calls are TRBV7-9 and TRBJ2-5; weak D call: TRBD1 (6 bases). Trimming left V 3 bases short and J 3 bases short, with 11 bases between. The CDR3 loop spans 14 amino acids. Germline-derived CDR1 and CDR2 are SEHNR and FQNEAQ (reference sequence).

The V gene is TRBV5-5, the J gene TRBJ2-7; TRBD1 aligns across 12 bases. The germline V gene has CDR1 SGHKS and CDR2 YYEKEE (reference sequence). V shed 0 bases and J 6 bases; nucleotides not matched to a gene: 7. The CDR3 totals 16 residues. The CDR3 bases are TGTGCCAGCAGCTTGGCCCCGGGGACAGGGGGCTCCGAGCAGTACTTC. Translation gives CASSLAPGTGGSEQYF.

The J gene is TRBJ2-7, the V gene TRBV6-5; D not resolved. Trimming took 6 bases from V and 2 from J, leaving 14 bases between them. The germline V gene has CDR1 MNHEY and CDR2 SVGAGI. CDR3 size: 14 residues. CDR3 bases: TGTGCCAGCAGGACGCGGCACGAAGCCTACGAGCAGTACTTC. Its translation is CASRTRHEAYEQYF.

This clone occurred a few times. The chain links TRBV7-3 to TRBJ2-6; D may be TRBD1 (6 bases). CDR3 length: 16 amino acids. Germline loops: CDR1 SGHTA, CDR2 FQGTGA. The V gene lost 4 bases and the J gene lost 4 bases, with 14 bases spanning the gap. CDR3 region: CASSYLTGSGANVLTF. In DNA, the CDR3 is TGTGCCAGCAGCTACTTGACAGGATCCGGGGCCAACGTCCTGACTTTC.